This record concerns one TCR beta chain sequence. The assay was immunoSEQ multiplex PCR, and TCRdb's table has in-frame clones only and misses some. Among 58,000 or so clones listed, 70% to 90% were seen once. This entry is derived from a study of blood T cell repertoires in COVID-19. Study summary: Sources were T cells, B-cell-depleted T cells, or PBMCs; the material itself was cDNA or gDNA.

Trimming took 5 bases from V and 4 from J; bases not matched to a gene: 13. Germline values: CDR1 SGDLS, CDR2 YYNGEE. The CDR3 extends over 17 amino acids. The sequence came from a woman in her seventies with active COVID-19. The chain links TRBV9 to TRBJ1-1, with 11 bases lining up with TRBD1. The sequenced sample was peripheral blood. This CDR3 is CASRVPGQGERGTEAFF. Written as DNA, the CDR3 is TGTGCCAGCAGGGTCCCGGGACAGGGGGAAAGGGGCACTGAAGCTTTCTTT.